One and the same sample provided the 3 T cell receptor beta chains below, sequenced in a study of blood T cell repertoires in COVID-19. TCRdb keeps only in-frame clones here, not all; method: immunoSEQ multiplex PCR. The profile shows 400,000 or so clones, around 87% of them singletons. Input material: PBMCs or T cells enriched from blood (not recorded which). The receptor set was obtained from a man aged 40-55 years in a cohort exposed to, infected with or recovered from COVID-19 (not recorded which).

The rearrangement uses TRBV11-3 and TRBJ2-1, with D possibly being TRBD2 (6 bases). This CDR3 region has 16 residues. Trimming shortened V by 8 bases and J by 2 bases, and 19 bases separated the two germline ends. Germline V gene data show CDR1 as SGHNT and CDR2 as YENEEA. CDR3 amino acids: CASGHGGRETYNEQFF. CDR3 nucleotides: TGTGCCAGCGGCCACGGAGGGAGAGAGACCTACAATGAGCAGTTCTTC.

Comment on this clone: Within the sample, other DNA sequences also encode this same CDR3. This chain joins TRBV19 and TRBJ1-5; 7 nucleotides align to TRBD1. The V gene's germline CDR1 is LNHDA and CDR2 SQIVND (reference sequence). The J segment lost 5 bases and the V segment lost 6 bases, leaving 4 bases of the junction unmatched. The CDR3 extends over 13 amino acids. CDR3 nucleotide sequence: TGTGCCAGTAGCCGACAGGGAGATCAGCCCCAGCATTTT. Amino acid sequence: CASSRQGDQPQHF.

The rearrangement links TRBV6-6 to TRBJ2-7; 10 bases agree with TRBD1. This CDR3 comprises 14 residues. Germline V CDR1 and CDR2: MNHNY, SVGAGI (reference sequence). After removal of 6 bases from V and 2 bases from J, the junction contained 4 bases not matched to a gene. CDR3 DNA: TGTGCCAGCAGGGGGACAGGGGATACCTACGAGCAGTACTTC. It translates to CASRGTGDTYEQYF.